A selection of T cell receptor beta chains follows, all from one sample in a study of T cells after yellow fever vaccination. TCRdb fed the 5' RACE reads into MiXCR, producing one record per CDR3 protein. The data show 68,000 or so distinct CDR3 sequences, approximately 6.1% seen once. The source material was CD8+ T cells sorted from PBMCs, sampled more than 40 days after the first yellow fever vaccination. The receptors stem from a man aged 18-30 years who received the YFV17D yellow fever vaccine. The CDR3 runs from the conserved cysteine through the conserved F or W. A D gene is named only where the DNA matches it firmly. Not all rows give a size; the values are once, few, many and, for expanded clones, a class.

TRBJ2-6 TRBD1 . TRBV9 CASSVYGQEPSGANVLTF TGTGCCAGCAGCGTCTACGGACAGGAGCCCTCTGGGGCCAACGTCCTGACTTTC
TRBJ2-7 TRBD1 few TRBV19 CASSMAGGRGTEPYEQYF TGTGCCAGTAGTATGGCCGGTGGCCGAGGGACAGAACCCTACGAGCAGTACTTC
TRBJ1-4 TRBD1 many TRBV2 CASTRQGSEKLFF TGTGCCAGCACAAGACAGGGAAGTGAAAAACTGTTTTTT
TRBJ2-3 . many TRBV7-6 CASSLSDDGDTQYF TGTGCCAGCAGCCTGTCGGATGATGGGGATACGCAGTATTTT
TRBJ2-5 . many TRBV13 CASAGGETQYF TGTGCCAGTGCCGGGGGTGAAACCCAGTACTTC
TRBJ2-3 TRBD2 many TRBV7-8 CASRPGGGVRDTQYF TGTGCCAGCAGACCAGGCGGGGGGGTCAGAGATACGCAGTATTTT
TRBJ2-3 TRBD2 many TRBV10-3 CAISEFRTSTDTQYF TGTGCCATCAGTGAGTTCCGGACTAGTACTGATACGCAGTATTTT
TRBJ1-1 TRBD1 many TRBV27 CASSRRQGSTEAFF TGTGCCAGCAGTAGACGACAGGGCTCCACTGAAGCTTTCTTT
TRBJ1-2 . . TRBV4-3 CASSQDGRASYGYTF TGCGCCAGCAGCCAAGATGGAAGAGCCAGCTATGGCTACACCTTC
TRBJ2-1 TRBD2 many TRBV6-4 CASSGTSGGANEQFF TGTGCCAGCAGTGGGACTAGCGGGGGGGCCAATGAGCAGTTCTTC
TRBJ1-5 . few TRBV4-2 CASSPEIWAGAAQPQHF TGTGCCAGCAGCCCAGAAATATGGGCAGGGGCGGCTCAGCCCCAGCATTTT
TRBJ2-5 TRBD2 . TRBV27 CASSPRPGGDPETQYF TGTGCCAGCAGCCCTCGGCCGGGGGGGGACCCAGAGACCCAGTACTTC
TRBJ2-1 . many TRBV5-1 CASSLQTPVGEQFF TGCGCCAGCAGCCTACAGACTCCCGTGGGGGAGCAGTTCTTC
TRBJ2-5 . few TRBV29-1 CSVEDWQVPQETQYF TGCAGCGTTGAAGATTGGCAAGTCCCCCAAGAGACCCAGTACTTC
TRBJ2-7 . many TRBV4-1 CASSQTQGGEQYF TGCGCCAGCAGCCAAACCCAGGGGGGGGAGCAGTACTTC
TRBJ2-3 . many TRBV12-3/TRBV12-4 CASQSLVGASDTQYF TGTGCCAGCCAAAGCCTAGTGGGAGCCTCAGATACGCAGTATTTT
TRBJ1-2 . . TRBV5-6 CASSFGGSDYGYTF TGTGCCAGCAGCTTTGGGGGGTCGGACTATGGCTACACCTTC
TRBJ1-4 . many TRBV7-6 CASSPTPNPDEKLFF TGTGCCAGCAGCCCAACCCCGAACCCTGACGAAAAACTGTTTTTT
TRBJ2-1 . many TRBV7-9 CASSGVPSSYNEQFF TGTGCCAGCAGCGGCGTCCCAAGCTCTTACAATGAGCAGTTCTTC
TRBJ2-2 . many TRBV11-3 CASSSLSGTGELFF TGTGCCAGCAGCTCCCTTAGCGGCACCGGGGAGCTGTTTTTT
TRBJ1-1 . many TRBV5-1 CASSLGDGTVMNTEAFF TGCGCCAGCAGCTTGGGAGACGGGACGGTTATGAACACTGAAGCTTTCTTT
TRBJ2-1 . . TRBV7-3 CASSSGGGLGNEQFF TGTGCCAGCAGCTCAGGGGGGGGTTTGGGAAATGAGCAGTTCTTC
TRBJ2-5 . many TRBV27 CASTALDRAEETQYF TGTGCCAGCACGGCGCTAGATCGAGCGGAAGAGACCCAGTACTTC
TRBJ2-1 . few TRBV11-2 CASSLGGGTQFF TGTGCCAGCAGCCTAGGGGGGGGAACGCAGTTCTTC
TRBJ2-1 TRBD2 many TRBV7-6 CASSSPTSGAYNEQFF TGTGCCAGCAGCTCTCCGACTAGCGGGGCGTACAATGAGCAGTTCTTC
TRBJ1-2 TRBD1 many TRBV4-3 CASSQLTGFFRGYTF TGCGCCAGCAGCCAACTGACAGGGTTCTTTCGTGGCTACACCTTC
TRBJ2-2 . many TRBV2 CASSEWGGINTGELFF TGTGCCAGCAGTGAATGGGGGGGCATAAACACCGGGGAGCTGTTTTTT
TRBJ2-3 . . TRBV7-3 CASSPPGWDTQYF TGTGCCAGCAGCCCACCCGGGTGGGATACGCAGTATTTT
TRBJ2-1 . many TRBV11-3 CASSLEVYSYNEQFF TGTGCCAGCAGCTTAGAGGTTTACAGCTACAATGAGCAGTTCTTC
TRBJ1-1 . many TRBV7-2 CASSFRDPEAFF TGTGCCAGCAGCTTCAGGGACCCTGAAGCTTTCTTT
TRBJ1-1 . many TRBV21-1 CASSIGPPGPKYAFF TGTGCCAGCAGCATCGGGCCCCCGGGCCCCAAGTATGCTTTCTTT
TRBJ2-2 . few TRBV5-1 CASSLEYRPNTGELFF TGCGCCAGCAGCTTGGAATACAGACCGAACACCGGGGAGCTGTTTTTT
TRBJ2-3 . many TRBV7-9 CASSGPGTEQDTQYF TGTGCCAGCAGCGGACCCGGGACTGAGCAGGATACGCAGTATTTT
TRBJ1-1 . . TRBV4-1 CASSQRTRLGGDTEAFF TGCGCCAGCAGCCAACGGACGAGGTTGGGAGGAGACACTGAAGCTTTCTTT
TRBJ1-1 TRBD1 . TRBV20-1 CSADGTGPLNTEAFF TGCAGTGCAGACGGGACAGGGCCGTTGAACACTGAAGCTTTCTTT
TRBJ2-7 . many TRBV5-1 CASSLGLETYEQYF TGCGCCAGCAGCTTGGGTCTAGAGACCTACGAGCAGTACTTC
TRBJ2-1 . . TRBV15 CATSRQIYNEQFF TGTGCCACCAGTCGACAGATATACAATGAGCAGTTCTTC
TRBJ1-3 . . TRBV12-3/TRBV12-4 CASSPSSGNTIYF TGTGCCAGCAGCCCTTCCTCTGGAAACACCATATATTTT
TRBJ2-3 TRBD2 many TRBV10-3 CAIRSGGPGDTQYF TGTGCCATCAGAAGCGGGGGGCCCGGCGATACGCAGTATTTT
TRBJ2-1 . few TRBV12-5 CASASGPSSYNEQFF TGTGCTAGTGCCTCTGGACCTAGCTCCTACAATGAGCAGTTCTTC
TRBJ2-7 TRBD1 . TRBV19 CASSEGGTGHYEQYF TGTGCCAGTAGTGAAGGCGGGACAGGGCACTACGAGCAGTACTTC
TRBJ2-2 . . TRBV27 CASSLSTPPTGHNTGELFF TGTGCCAGCAGTTTATCAACCCCCCCGACAGGACACAACACCGGGGAGCTGTTTTTT
TRBJ1-2 . many TRBV29-1 CSVERTKGYTF TGCAGCGTTGAACGGACTAAGGGCTACACCTTC
TRBJ2-2 . . TRBV9 CASRGGRGSPGELFF TGTGCCAGCAGGGGGGGAAGGGGGTCCCCCGGGGAGCTGTTTTTT
TRBJ2-7 TRBD1 few TRBV4-3 CASSQDTGTGDNEQYF TGCGCCAGCAGCCAAGATACCGGGACAGGGGATAACGAGCAGTACTTC
TRBJ2-5 . few TRBV11-2 CASTSGETQYF TGTGCCAGCACCTCGGGGGAGACCCAGTACTTC